Below, one T cell receptor (beta chain) is given with its context. Its antigen is unidentified. Measured with immunoSEQ multiplex PCR; TCRdb has only the in-frame clones, and not every one. The sample records about 130,000 clones, approximately 86% being singletons. This sample is drawn from a study of identifying expanded T cells in peripheral blood. This CDR3 is 14 amino acids long. V lost 6 bases to trimming and J lost 2 bases, with 10 bases between them. CDR1 and CDR2 (germline): SNHLY, FYNNEI. Study-wide results and caveats: Over two and four weeks, about 15 and 19 clones changed, versus around 1.2 between replicates.

The V gene is TRBV2, the J gene TRBJ1-4, with D maybe TRBD1 (6 bases). The receptor was isolated from a person between 18 and 70 years old in good health. Sequencing was carried out using blood. Here the CDR3 reads CASRAGVTNEKLFF. In DNA, the CDR3 is TGTGCCAGCAGGGCAGGGGTTACTAATGAAAAACTGTTTTTT. Full variable domain (outside the CDR3, taken from reference TRBV2 and TRBJ1-4): EPEVTQTPSHQVTQMGQEVILRCVPISNHLYFYWYRQILGQKVEFLVSFYNNEISEKSEIFDDQFSVERPDGSNFTLKIRSTKLEDSAMYFCASRAGVTNEKLFFGSGTQLSVL.